Described below is a single TCR beta chain sequence and its context. Losses at the gene ends were 5 bases for V and 3 bases for J; bases not matched to a gene: 9. The germline V gene encodes CDR1 SGHAT and CDR2 FQNNGV. The CDR3 is made up of 16 amino acids. The data were taken from a study of blood T cell repertoires in COVID-19. TCRdb keeps only in-frame clones here, not all; method: immunoSEQ multiplex PCR. The sample has some 270,000 clones, approximately 88% seen once. Source material: peripheral blood. This TCR was sampled from a man aged 45 to 65 with acute or convalescent COVID-19. The chain joins TRBV11-2 to TRBJ2-5; 10 bases line up with TRBD1. The CDR3, as DNA: TGTGCCAGCAGCACAGCCGGGACAGGGGTTGAAGAGACCCAGTACTTC. It codes for CASSTAGTGVEETQYF.